The 12 T cell receptor beta chains given below trace back to one sample, sequenced in a study of blood T cell repertoires in COVID-19. Method: immunoSEQ multiplex PCR; TCRdb's copy keeps in-frame clones and lacks some. This sample has approximately 200,000 clones, with 79% found just once. Source material: peripheral blood. Receptors were obtained from a man aged 55-75 years with active or convalescent COVID-19.

The rearrangement uses TRBV15 and TRBJ2-1, with TRBD1 as a possible D gene (5 bases). V lost 0 bases, J lost 9 bases, and 12 bases lay in between. Germline assignment: CDR1 LNHNV and CDR2 YYDKDF (reference sequence). The CDR3 length is 14 residues. CDR3: CATSRDLQGVEQFF. In nucleotides, the CDR3 is TGTGCCACCAGCAGAGATCTCCAGGGCGTTGAGCAGTTCTTC. Full variable domain (rest looked up from reference TRBV15 and TRBJ2-1): DAMVIQNPRYQVTQFGKPVTLSCSQTLNHNVMYWYQQKSSQAPKLLFHYYDKDFNNEADTPDNFQSRRPNTSFCFLDIRSPGLGDTAMYLCATSRDLQGVEQFFGPGTRLTVL.

The gene calls are TRBV7-2 and TRBJ2-5; TRBD1 might be the D (5 bases). This CDR3 is 13 amino acids long. Germline values: CDR1 SGHTA, CDR2 FQGNSA. V lost 5 bases and J 7 bases, leaving 14 bases between the germline ends. CDR3 region: CASSPRGSATQYF. The CDR3 region has the DNA TGTGCCAGCAGCCCTAGGGGCTCGGCGACCCAGTACTTC.

This rearrangement joins TRBV5-1 to TRBJ1-6, with TRBD1 identical over 10 bases. There are 15 residues in the CDR3. Germline lookup yields CDR1 SGHRS and CDR2 YFSETQ. V trimming: 7 bases; J trimming: 5 bases; junction bases outside the gene matches: 6. This CDR3 is CASCRDRGDNSPLHF. In nucleotides, the CDR3 is TGCGCCAGCTGCCGGGACAGGGGAGATAATTCACCCCTCCACTTT.

The CDR3 coding sequence is TGTGCCAGCAGCTTAGGTTCGGGGAAAAATGAGCAGTTCTTC. Its translation: CASSLGSGKNEQFF. This chain connects TRBV6-5 to TRBJ2-1; tentative D call: TRBD2 (5 bases). Looked up from germline, CDR1 is MNHEY and CDR2 is SVGAGI. The CDR3 extends over 14 amino acids. Trimming left V 6 bases short and J 7 bases short, with 16 bases between.

This clone was observed a single time. The chain is built from TRBV9 and TRBJ2-1, with 8 bases lining up with TRBD2. CDR1 is SGDLS, CDR2 YYNGEE, per germline. The CDR3 totals 15 residues. Trimming took 0 bases from V and 9 from J; bases not matched to a gene: 8. The CDR3 DNA follows: TGTGCCAGCAGCGTAGTTCCAGCGGGAGACGGTGAGCAGTTCTTC. Amino acids: CASSVVPAGDGEQFF.

The CDR3 nucleotides read TGTGCCAGCTCACCACTAGACAGCCCGAGAACTGAAGCTTTCTTT. It is translated as CASSPLDSPRTEAFF. This chain connects TRBV18 to TRBJ1-1; TRBD1 is a possible D gene (5 bases). The CDR3 consists of 15 residues. The germline V gene has CDR1 KGHSH and CDR2 LQKENI. Trimming took off 1 base at V and 5 bases at J, with 14 bases between the two ends.

This rearrangement joins TRBV3-1 (or the pseudogene TRBV3-2) to TRBJ2-1, with D perhaps TRBD2 (7 bases). Trimming cost V 4 bases and J 9 bases, with 19 bases left between them. Germline-derived CDR1 and CDR2 are LGHDT and YNNKEL (reference sequence). There are 15 residues in the CDR3. The CDR3 loop is CASSPPPRGRSEQFF. The CDR3 DNA sequence: TGTGCCAGCAGCCCACCTCCGCGGGGGCGAAGTGAGCAGTTCTTC.

V is TRBV5-1 and J is TRBJ2-7, with TRBD1 matching over 9 bases. V lost 3 bases and J lost 0; bases outside the gene matches: 13. This CDR3 is built from 18 residues. Germline V CDR1 and CDR2: SGHRS, YFSETQ. CDR3 DNA: TGCGCCAGCAGCTCTGCCGGGACAGGGATTTCCCTCTCCTACGAGCAGTACTTC. Protein: CASSSAGTGISLSYEQYF.

This chain joins TRBV9 and TRBJ2-3; TRBD2 aligns across 13 bases. The germline V gene has CDR1 SGDLS and CDR2 YYNGEE. The CDR3 totals 16 residues. Losses at the gene ends were 0 bases for V and 7 bases for J; bases not matched to a gene: 5. This CDR3 reads CASSVGLAGGGNTQYF. CDR3 DNA: TGTGCCAGCAGCGTAGGACTAGCGGGAGGTGGAAATACGCAGTATTTT.

The chain uses TRBV11-2 and TRBJ2-1; D is unresolved. Germline V gives CDR1 SGHAT, CDR2 FQNNGV. The CDR3 is 14 residues long. Trimming pared 5 bases from V and 4 bases from J, leaving 12 bases between. The CDR3 here is CASSPVVRYNEQFF. Written as DNA, the CDR3 is TGTGCCAGCAGCCCCGTTGTGAGGTACAATGAGCAGTTCTTC.

V usage is TRBV14 and J usage is TRBJ2-3; 12 bases agree with TRBD2. Trimming cost V 4 bases and J 2 bases; bases outside gene matches: 4. Germline assignment: CDR1 SGHDN and CDR2 FVKESK. The CDR3 sequence is 16 residues long. The CDR3: CASSRGLAGLTDTQYF. The CDR3 nucleotides read TGTGCCAGCAGCCGAGGACTAGCGGGGCTCACAGATACGCAGTATTTT. The full variable domain, its missing parts supplied by reference TRBV14 and TRBJ2-3, is EAGVTQFPSHSVIEKGQTVTLRCDPISGHDNLYWYRRVMGKEIKFLLHFVKESKQDESGMPNNRFLAERTGGTYSTLKVQPAELEDSGVYFCASSRGLAGLTDTQYFGPGTRLTVL.

This clone was recorded many times. The V gene is TRBV6-2 or TRBV6-3, the J gene TRBJ1-5, with unresolved D. Germline CDR1 and CDR2: MNHEY and SVGEGT. The ends were cut back, 4 bases at V and 6 bases at J, with 13 bases in the middle. This CDR3 region has 14 residues. The CDR3 is CASSSPGGAQPQHF. CDR3 bases: TGTGCCAGCAGTTCCCCTGGCGGCGCTCAGCCCCAGCATTTT.